These 28 T cell receptor beta chains were sequenced from one sample in a study of blood T cell repertoires in COVID-19. The assay was immunoSEQ multiplex PCR, and TCRdb's table has in-frame clones only and misses some. This sample has tens of thousands of clones, with 60% to 80% found just once. Material: peripheral blood. The receptor source for this set is a man aged 65 to 79 with COVID-19, enrolled during active disease.

This chain links TRBV28 with TRBJ2-7; TRBD2 agrees at 11 bases. Germline CDR1 is MDHEN and CDR2 is SYDVKM. The CDR3 has 18 amino acids. V gave up 5 bases and J gave up 3 bases; unmatched junction bases: 15. In DNA, the CDR3 is TGTGCCAGCAGTCTAGCGGGAGGCCCGACCCGTGTTTACTACGAGCAGTACTTC. It yields the protein CASSLAGGPTRVYYEQYF.

This clone was seen only a few times. This chain joins TRBV10-3 and TRBJ2-5; TRBD1 aligns across 11 bases. V shed 6 bases and J 1 base; nucleotides not matched to a gene: 10. The germline V gene encodes CDR1 ENHRY and CDR2 SYGVKD. The CDR3 runs to 17 residues. The DNA of the CDR3 is TGTGCCATCAGCGCTTCCCGGGACAGGGGGATCCAAGAGACCCAGTACTTC. Its protein is CAISASRDRGIQETQYF.

The chain recombines TRBV27 with TRBJ1-6; a weak D match, TRBD1 (6 bases). V dropped 9 bases and J dropped 5 bases, with 14 bases sitting between them. CDR3 length: 14 amino acids. CDR1 is MNHEY, CDR2 SMNVEV, per germline (reference sequence). CDR3 loop: CASRYGQNNSPLHF. CDR3 coding DNA: TGTGCCAGTAGATACGGACAGAATAATTCACCCCTCCACTTT.

This chain connects TRBV7-9 to TRBJ1-2; D is unresolved. V lost 1 base and J lost 8, with 8 bases in between. The CDR3 sequence is 12 residues long. CDR1 SEHNR and CDR2 FQNEAQ come from the germline V gene (reference sequence). The CDR3 spells CASSLGEWGYTF. CDR3 nucleotides: TGTGCCAGCAGCTTAGGAGAGTGGGGCTACACCTTC.

This clone is labeled medium-sized. J is TRBJ2-7 and V is TRBV3-1 (or the pseudogene TRBV3-2); 9 nucleotides align to TRBD1. Germline CDR1 reads LGHDT; CDR2 reads YNNKEL (reference sequence). This CDR3 comprises 14 residues. V shed 2 bases, J shed 4 bases, and the junction held 3 bases outside the gene matches. The CDR3 here is CASSQMTGGYEQYF. The CDR3 DNA sequence: TGTGCCAGCAGCCAAATGACAGGGGGATACGAGCAGTACTTC.

The genes are TRBV19 and TRBJ2-1; TRBD2 aligns across 12 bases. V lost 6 bases to trimming and J lost 0 bases; unmatched junction nucleotides: 6. Per germline, CDR1 LNHDA and CDR2 SQIVND (reference sequence). CDR3 length: 17 residues. The CDR3 DNA follows: TGTGCCAGTAGGGCTAGCGGGAGGGGAAGCTCCTACAATGAGCAGTTCTTC. It is translated as CASRASGRGSSYNEQFF.

Here the CDR3 reads CASRELGATEAFF. The CDR3 DNA reads TGTGCCAGCAGGGAGTTGGGGGCCACTGAAGCTTTCTTT. V is TRBV6-5 and J is TRBJ1-1; maybe TRBD1 (6 bases). The CDR3 has 13 amino acids. Germline V gene sequence: CDR1 MNHEY, CDR2 SVGAGI. V lost 6 bases to trimming and J lost 4 bases, with 12 bases between them.

This clone occurred a few times. The rearrangement links TRBV27 to TRBJ2-7; the D is unclear. The CDR3 extends over 13 amino acids. V was shortened by 5 bases and J by 6 bases, with 14 bases between the two germline ends. The V gene's germline CDR1 is MNHEY and CDR2 SMNVEV (reference sequence). For the CDR3, the DNA is TGTGCCAGCAGTCCTACTGTAGCTGGCGAGCAGTACTTC. Translating it yields CASSPTVAGEQYF.

This clone is a singleton in its sample. The chain links TRBV12-3 or TRBV12-4 to TRBJ2-2, with 7 bases aligning to TRBD1. The CDR3 covers 12 residues. V shed 8 bases, J shed 5 bases, and the junction held 2 bases outside the gene matches. Here the CDR3 reads CASHRGTGELFF. In DNA form, the CDR3 reads TGTGCCAGCCACAGGGGTACCGGGGAGCTGTTTTTT.

The chain links TRBV11-3 to TRBJ2-2, with 9 bases fitting TRBD1. Losses at the gene ends were 6 bases for V and 8 bases for J; bases not matched to a gene: 4. Germline V gives CDR1 SGHNT, CDR2 YENEEA. The CDR3 spans 13 residues. This CDR3 is CASSRGTGGELFF. CDR3 nucleotide sequence: TGTGCCAGCAGTCGCGGGACAGGGGGGGAGCTGTTTTTT.

CDR3 DNA sequence: TGCGCCAGCAGCCGGCAGGGGGATCAGCCCCAGCATTTT. It codes for CASSRQGDQPQHF. J is TRBJ1-5 and V is TRBV5-1; 7 positions agree with TRBD1. J lost 5 bases, V lost 4 bases, and 3 bases had no gene match. Germline V gene data show CDR1 as SGHRS and CDR2 as YFSETQ. The CDR3 contains 13 residues.

The chain employs TRBV5-5 and TRBJ1-3; unclear D gene. Germline values: CDR1 SGHKS, CDR2 YYEKEE (reference sequence). The CDR3 runs 15 residues. V lost 8 bases and J 0 bases, leaving 15 bases between the germline ends. The CDR3 DNA follows: TGTGCCAGTTCCGGGGTCCCCAGCTCTGGAAACACCATATATTTT. Encoded protein: CASSGVPSSGNTIYF.

This clone was detected a few times. The chain recombines TRBV10-3 with TRBJ1-3, with TRBD1 matching 7 bases. CDR3 length equals 16 residues. V gave up 4 bases and J gave up 4 bases; unmatched junction bases: 10. Germline CDR1 is ENHRY and CDR2 is SYGVKD. The CDR3, as DNA: TGTGCCATCAGTGGTTTCGGGACAGATGAAGGAAACACCATATATTTT. Protein sequence: CAISGFGTDEGNTIYF.

The chain uses TRBV7-2 and TRBJ2-2, with 10 bases fitting TRBD1. V dropped 5 bases and J dropped 2; count of bases not matched to a gene: 2. The germline CDR1 and CDR2 sequences are SGHTA and FQGNSA. The CDR3 consists of 15 residues. The chain's CDR3 is CASSKTGGNTGELFF. As DNA, the CDR3 is TGTGCCAGCAGCAAGACAGGGGGCAACACCGGGGAGCTGTTTTTT. Filled out from reference TRBV7-2 and TRBJ2-2, the complete variable domain reads GAGVSQSPSNKVTEKGKDVELRCDPISGHTALYWYRQSLGQGLEFLIYFQGNSAPDKSGLPSDRFSAERTGGSVSTLTIQRTQQEDSAVYLCASSKTGGNTGELFFGEGSRLTVL.

V usage is TRBV11-2 and J usage is TRBJ2-7, with D possibly being TRBD1 (5 bases). The CDR3 consists of 13 residues. Trimming removed 0 bases at V and 6 bases at J, with 9 bases between. The germline gives CDR1 SGHAT, CDR2 FQNNGV. CDR3 loop: CASSLERGSEQYF. In nucleotides, the CDR3 is TGTGCCAGCAGCTTAGAAAGGGGTAGCGAGCAGTACTTC.

The chain has TRBV7-2 and TRBJ2-1, with TRBD2 matching over 10 bases. The CDR3 totals 15 residues. The germline V gene has CDR1 SGHTA and CDR2 FQGNSA. Trimming removed 4 bases from V and 4 bases from J; junction bases left unmatched: 4. CDR3 nucleotides: TGTGCCAGCAGCTACGGGACTAGCGTTTACAATGAGCAGTTCTTC. This codes for CASSYGTSVYNEQFF.

This chain connects TRBV28 to TRBJ2-7; D unresolved. This CDR3 has 12 amino acids. Germline CDR1 is MDHEN and CDR2 is SYDVKM. V gave up 1 base and J gave up 4 bases, with 5 bases separating them. Written as DNA, the CDR3 is TGTGCCAGCAGTTTATATCCGTACGAGCAGTACTTC. This gives the protein CASSLYPYEQYF.

This clone has only one observation. In DNA form, the CDR3 reads TGTGCCAGCAGCCCTGCAACAGGGACGAACACTGAAGCTTTCTTT. Protein: CASSPATGTNTEAFF. The J gene is TRBJ1-1, the V gene TRBV3-1 (or the pseudogene TRBV3-2), with D possibly matching TRBD1 (6 bases). The CDR3 runs 15 residues. The germline gives CDR1 LGHDT, CDR2 YNNKEL (reference sequence). With 4 bases removed from V and 1 base from J, the gap between germline ends came to 13 bases.

CDR3 sequence reads: CASSLSGLNTEAFF. In DNA form, the CDR3 reads TGTGCCAGCAGCTTGAGCGGCCTGAACACTGAAGCTTTCTTT. The chain is built from TRBV7-6 and TRBJ1-1; D ambiguous. Germline V CDR1 and CDR2: SGHVS, FNYEAQ. This CDR3 is built from 14 residues. Trimming left V 3 bases short and J 0 bases short, with 8 bases between.

The chain links TRBV7-3 to TRBJ2-2; D is unclear. Trimming removed 0 bases from V and 2 bases from J, with 7 bases in between. Germline-derived CDR1 and CDR2 are SGHTA and FQGTGA. The CDR3 contains 15 residues. The CDR3 is CASSLTSTNTGELFF. DNA for the CDR3: TGTGCCAGCAGCTTAACGAGCACCAACACCGGGGAGCTGTTTTTT. The full variable domain, completed using reference TRBV7-3 and TRBJ2-2, is GAGVSQTPSNKVTEKGKYVELRCDPISGHTALYWYRQSLGQGPEFLIYFQGTGAADDSGLPNDRFFAVRPEGSVSTLKIQRTERGDSAVYLCASSLTSTNTGELFFGEGSRLTVL.

The rearrangement joins TRBV24-1 to TRBJ1-5; weak D call: TRBD1 (6 bases). The CDR3 spans 15 residues. Germline CDR1 KGHDR, CDR2 SFDVKD. V was trimmed by 4 bases and J by 7 bases, leaving 16 bases between them. CDR3: CATSENHRVGQPQHF. CDR3 nucleotides: TGTGCCACCAGTGAAAACCACAGGGTAGGGCAGCCCCAGCATTTT.

This sequence joins TRBV7-9 and TRBJ2-3; D uncertain. Per the germline V gene, CDR1 is SEHNR and CDR2 is FQNEAQ (reference sequence). This CDR3 spans 15 amino acids. V lost 5 bases, J lost 2 bases, and 14 bases lay in between. CDR3 loop: CASSRSGYSTDTQYF. DNA for the CDR3: TGTGCCAGCAGCCGATCCGGGTACTCCACAGATACGCAGTATTTT.

The V and J genes are TRBV6-6 and TRBJ2-2, with D perhaps matching TRBD1 (6 bases). The V end was cut by 7 bases, the J end by 6 bases, with 21 bases between. From germline, CDR1 is MNHNY and CDR2 SVGAGI (reference sequence). The CDR3 length is 16 residues. CDR3 in DNA: TGTGCCAGCATTAGGGGAGCACAGGGTCAGGCCGGGGAGCTGTTTTTT. It codes for CASIRGAQGQAGELFF.

V usage is TRBV9 and J usage is TRBJ1-3, with D possibly being TRBD1 (6 bases). V lost 3 bases to trimming and J lost 2 bases, with 15 bases between them. The CDR3 extends over 16 amino acids. Germline V CDR1 and CDR2: SGDLS, YYNGEE. The CDR3 DNA sequence: TGTGCCAGCAGCGGGACCACAGGGTTGCCTGGAAACACCATATATTTT. This gives the protein CASSGTTGLPGNTIYF.

A single count supports this clone. The rearrangement joins TRBV18 to TRBJ2-7; 7 positions match TRBD1. The CDR3 is 12 residues long. Germline V gives CDR1 KGHSH, CDR2 LQKENI. V lost 4 bases to trimming and J lost 6 bases; unmatched junction nucleotides: 3. Written as DNA, the CDR3 is TGTGCCAGCTCACAACCAGGGGGCGAGCAGTACTTC. Amino acids: CASSQPGGEQYF.

V and J are TRBV21-1 and TRBJ2-2; the D call in the table, TRBD2, was not verified against the DNA. TRBV21-1 is an annotated pseudogene. The CDR3 loop spans 17 amino acids. Here the CDR3 DNA reads TGTGCCAACCACGGACTAGCGGGAGGGCCATCCACCGGGGAGCTGTTTTTT. It yields the protein CANHGLAGGPSTGELFF.

This chain uses TRBV2 with TRBJ1-5, with 9 nucleotides matching TRBD1. In germline, CDR1 is SNHLY, CDR2 FYNNEI. V shed 6 bases and J 7 bases; nucleotides not matched to a gene: 7. This CDR3 has 14 residues. The CDR3 sequence: CASRGTGLFQPQHF. The CDR3, as DNA: TGTGCCAGCAGGGGGACAGGGCTCTTCCAGCCCCAGCATTTT.

The V gene is TRBV19, the J gene TRBJ1-1, with D possibly TRBD1 on 5 matching bases. V dropped 0 bases and J dropped 7 bases, with 9 bases sitting between them. Germline V gene lookup returns CDR1 LNHDA and CDR2 SQIVND (reference sequence). CDR3 length: 13 amino acids. The CDR3 protein is CASSIDRQGEAFF. CDR3 nucleotides: TGTGCCAGTAGTATAGATCGGCAGGGTGAAGCTTTCTTT.